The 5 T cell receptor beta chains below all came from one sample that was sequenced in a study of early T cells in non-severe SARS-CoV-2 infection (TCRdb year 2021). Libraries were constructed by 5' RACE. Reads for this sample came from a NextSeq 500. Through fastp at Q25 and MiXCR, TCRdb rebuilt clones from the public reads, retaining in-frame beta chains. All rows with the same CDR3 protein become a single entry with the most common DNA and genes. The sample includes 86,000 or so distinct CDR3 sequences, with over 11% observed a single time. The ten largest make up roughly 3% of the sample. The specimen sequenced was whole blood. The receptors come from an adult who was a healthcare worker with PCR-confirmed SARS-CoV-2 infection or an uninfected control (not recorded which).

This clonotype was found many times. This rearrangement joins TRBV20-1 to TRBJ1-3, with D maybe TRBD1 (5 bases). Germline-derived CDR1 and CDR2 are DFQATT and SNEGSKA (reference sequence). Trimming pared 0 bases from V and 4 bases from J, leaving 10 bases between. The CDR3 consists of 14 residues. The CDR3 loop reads CSARDRVLGNTIYF. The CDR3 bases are TGCAGTGCTAGAGACAGGGTGCTCGGAAACACCATATATTTT.

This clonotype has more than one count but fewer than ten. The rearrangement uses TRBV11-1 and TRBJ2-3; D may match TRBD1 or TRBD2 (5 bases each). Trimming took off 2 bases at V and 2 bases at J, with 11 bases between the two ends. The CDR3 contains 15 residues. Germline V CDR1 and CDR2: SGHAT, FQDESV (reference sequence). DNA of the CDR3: TGTGCCAGCAGCTTAAGGGGACCACCCACAGATACGCAGTATTTT. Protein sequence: CASSLRGPPTDTQYF.

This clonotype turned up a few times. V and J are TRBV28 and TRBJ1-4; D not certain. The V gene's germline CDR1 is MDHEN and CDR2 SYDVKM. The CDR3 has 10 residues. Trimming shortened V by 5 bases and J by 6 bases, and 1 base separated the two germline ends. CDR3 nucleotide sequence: TGTGCCAGCAGTGATGAAAAACTGTTTTTT. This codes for CASSDEKLFF.

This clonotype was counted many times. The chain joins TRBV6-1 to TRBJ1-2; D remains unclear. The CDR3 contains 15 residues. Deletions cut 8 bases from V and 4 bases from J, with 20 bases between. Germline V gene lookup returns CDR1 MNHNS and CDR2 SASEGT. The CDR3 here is CASVAAPRLGYGYTF. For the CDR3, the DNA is TGTGCCAGCGTCGCCGCCCCCAGACTCGGCTATGGCTACACCTTC.

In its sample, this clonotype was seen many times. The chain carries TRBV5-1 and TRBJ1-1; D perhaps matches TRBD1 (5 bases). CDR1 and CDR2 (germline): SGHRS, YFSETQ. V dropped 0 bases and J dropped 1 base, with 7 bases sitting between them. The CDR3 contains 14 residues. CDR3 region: CASSLGGANTEAFF. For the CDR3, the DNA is TGCGCCAGCAGCTTGGGCGGGGCGAACACTGAAGCTTTCTTT.